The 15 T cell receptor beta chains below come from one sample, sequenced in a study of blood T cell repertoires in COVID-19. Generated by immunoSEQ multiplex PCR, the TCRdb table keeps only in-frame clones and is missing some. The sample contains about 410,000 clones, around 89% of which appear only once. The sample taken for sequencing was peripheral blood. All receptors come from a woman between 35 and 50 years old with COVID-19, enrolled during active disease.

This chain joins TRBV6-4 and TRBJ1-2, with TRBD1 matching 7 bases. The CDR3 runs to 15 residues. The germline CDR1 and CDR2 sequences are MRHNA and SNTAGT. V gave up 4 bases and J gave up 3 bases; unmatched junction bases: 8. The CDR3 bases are TGTGCCAGCAGTGGCCGGGACAGCTACCACTATGGCTACACCTTC. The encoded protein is CASSGRDSYHYGYTF.

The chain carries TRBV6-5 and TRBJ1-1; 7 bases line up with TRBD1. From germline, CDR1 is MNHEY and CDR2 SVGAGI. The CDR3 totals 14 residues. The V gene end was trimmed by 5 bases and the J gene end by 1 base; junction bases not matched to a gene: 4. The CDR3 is CASSTYRGNTEAFF. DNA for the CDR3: TGTGCCAGCAGTACCTACAGGGGGAACACTGAAGCTTTCTTT.

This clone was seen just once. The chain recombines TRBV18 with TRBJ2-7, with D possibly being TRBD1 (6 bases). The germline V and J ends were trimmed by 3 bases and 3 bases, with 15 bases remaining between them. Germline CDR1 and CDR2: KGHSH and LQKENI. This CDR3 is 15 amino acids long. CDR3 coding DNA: TGTGCCAGCTCACCGGGCGCAGGGGAAAACTACGAGCAGTACTTC. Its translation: CASSPGAGENYEQYF.

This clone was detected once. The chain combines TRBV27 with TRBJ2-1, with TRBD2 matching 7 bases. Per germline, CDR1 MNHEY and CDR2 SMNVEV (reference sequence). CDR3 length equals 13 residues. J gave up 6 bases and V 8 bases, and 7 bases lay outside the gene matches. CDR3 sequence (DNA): TGTGCCAGCGGGGCTAGCGGCCCCAATGAGCAGTTCTTC. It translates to CASGASGPNEQFF.

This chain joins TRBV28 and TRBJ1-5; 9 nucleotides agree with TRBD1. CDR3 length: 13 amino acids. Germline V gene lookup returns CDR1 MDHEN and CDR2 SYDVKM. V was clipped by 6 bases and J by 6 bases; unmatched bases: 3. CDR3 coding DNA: TGTGCCAGCAGGAGGACAGGGGCTCAGCCCCAGCATTTT. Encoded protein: CASRRTGAQPQHF.

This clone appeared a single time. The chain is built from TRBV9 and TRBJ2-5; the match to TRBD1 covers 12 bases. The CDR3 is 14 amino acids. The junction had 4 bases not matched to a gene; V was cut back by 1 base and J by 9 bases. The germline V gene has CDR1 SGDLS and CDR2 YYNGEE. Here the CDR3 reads CASSVRGQGAAQYF. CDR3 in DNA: TGTGCCAGCAGCGTAAGGGGACAGGGGGCGGCCCAGTACTTC.

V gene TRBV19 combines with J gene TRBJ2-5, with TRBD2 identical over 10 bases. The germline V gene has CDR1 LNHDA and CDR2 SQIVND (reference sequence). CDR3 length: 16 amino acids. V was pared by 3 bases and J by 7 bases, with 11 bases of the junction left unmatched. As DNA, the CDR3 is TGTGCCAGTAGTATGGGCGGACTAGCGGTAAGAGGGACCCAGTACTTC. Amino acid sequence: CASSMGGLAVRGTQYF.

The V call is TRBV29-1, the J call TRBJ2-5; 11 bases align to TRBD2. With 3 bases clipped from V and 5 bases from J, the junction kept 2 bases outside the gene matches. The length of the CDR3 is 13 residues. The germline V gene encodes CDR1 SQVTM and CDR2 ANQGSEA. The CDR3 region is CSVETSGTETQYF. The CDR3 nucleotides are TGCAGCGTTGAGACTAGCGGGACGGAGACCCAGTACTTC.

The CDR3: CASSIRGNEQYF. CDR3 nucleotides: TGTGCCAGTAGTATCAGGGGAAACGAGCAGTACTTC. The genes are TRBV19 and TRBJ2-7; possibly TRBD1 for D (6 bases). The CDR3 is 12 residues long. Trimming removed 3 bases from V and 5 bases from J, with 8 bases in between. Germline V gene data show CDR1 as LNHDA and CDR2 as SQIVND (reference sequence). The variable domain in full, with the rest retrieved from reference TRBV19 and TRBJ2-7, is DGGITQSPKYLFRKEGQNVTLSCEQNLNHDAMYWYRQDPGQGLRLIYYSQIVNDFQKGDIAEGYSVSREKKESFPLTVTSAQKNPTAFYLCASSIRGNEQYFGPGTRLTVT.

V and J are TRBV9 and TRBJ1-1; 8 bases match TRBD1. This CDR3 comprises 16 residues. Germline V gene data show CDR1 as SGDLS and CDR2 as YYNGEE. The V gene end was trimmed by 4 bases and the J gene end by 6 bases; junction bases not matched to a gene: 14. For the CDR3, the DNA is TGTGCCAGCAGCCCGGGGGGTGGCAGGGGGCCCGCTGAAGCTTTCTTT. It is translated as CASSPGGGRGPAEAFF.

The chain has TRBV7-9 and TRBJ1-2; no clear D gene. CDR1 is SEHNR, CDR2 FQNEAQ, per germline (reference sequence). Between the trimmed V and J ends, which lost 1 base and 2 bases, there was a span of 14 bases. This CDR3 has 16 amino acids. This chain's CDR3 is CASSLDPRELNYGYTF. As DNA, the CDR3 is TGTGCCAGCAGCTTAGATCCCCGCGAACTCAACTATGGCTACACCTTC.

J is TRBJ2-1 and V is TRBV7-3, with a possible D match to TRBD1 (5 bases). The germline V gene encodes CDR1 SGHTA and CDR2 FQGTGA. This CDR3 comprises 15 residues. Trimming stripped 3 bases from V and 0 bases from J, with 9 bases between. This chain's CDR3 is CASSFQGFSYNEQFF. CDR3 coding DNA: TGTGCCAGCAGCTTCCAGGGATTCTCCTACAATGAGCAGTTCTTC.

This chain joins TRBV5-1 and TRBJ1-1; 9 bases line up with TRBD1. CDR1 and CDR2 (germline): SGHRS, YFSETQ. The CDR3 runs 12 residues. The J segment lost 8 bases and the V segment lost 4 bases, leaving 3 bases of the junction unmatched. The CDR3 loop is CASSQDRGEAFF. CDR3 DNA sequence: TGCGCCAGCAGCCAGGACAGGGGCGAAGCTTTCTTT.

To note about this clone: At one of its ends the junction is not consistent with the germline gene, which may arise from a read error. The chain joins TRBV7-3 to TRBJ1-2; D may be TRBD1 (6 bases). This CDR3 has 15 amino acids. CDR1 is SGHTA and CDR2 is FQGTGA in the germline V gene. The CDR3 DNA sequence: TGTGCCAGCAGTCGACAAGGGGGTTCTAATTATGGCTACACCTTC. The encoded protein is CASSRQGGSNYGYTF.

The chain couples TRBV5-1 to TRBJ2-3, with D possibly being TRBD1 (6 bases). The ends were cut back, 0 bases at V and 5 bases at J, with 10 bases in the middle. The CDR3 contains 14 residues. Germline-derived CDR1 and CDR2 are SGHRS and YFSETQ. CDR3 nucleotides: TGCGCCAGCAGCTTGGCTGGGGGCATAGATACGCAGTATTTT. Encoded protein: CASSLAGGIDTQYF.